A selection of T cell receptor beta chains follows, all from one sample in a study of OX40 agonist ivuxolimab in advanced cancers. The table came from immunoSEQ multiplex PCR; TCRdb's copy has only in-frame clones and leaves some out. The sample lists fewer than 80,000 clones; around 86% were seen once. The material was CD4+ or CD8+ T cells sorted from blood, obtained in a trial of the OX40 agonist ivuxolimab. The receptor source for this set is an adult with an advanced solid tumor such as melanoma, head and neck, liver or kidney cancer. The CDR3 runs from the conserved cysteine through the conserved F or W. A D gene is named only where the DNA matches it firmly. Only part of the rows carry a size: once, few, many, or a class if the clone is expanded.

j_gene: TRBJ2-3
v_gene: TRBV2
abundance: -
d_gene: TRBD2
CDR3aa: CASSEWGGDTQYF
CDR3nt: TGTGCCAGCAGTGAGTGGGGGGGAGATACGCAGTATTTT

j_gene: TRBJ1-4
v_gene: TRBV7-9
abundance: -
d_gene: -
CDR3aa: CASSSGESTAAREKLFF
CDR3nt: TGTGCCAGCAGCTCGGGGGAGTCCACAGCCGCAAGGGAAAAACTGTTTTTT

j_gene: TRBJ1-5
v_gene: TRBV7-9
abundance: few
d_gene: -
CDR3aa: CASSSTRAEGGSPESQHF
CDR3nt: TGTGCCAGCAGCTCTACCAGGGCTGAGGGGGGGTCGCCGGAGTCCCAGCATTTT

j_gene: TRBJ2-2
v_gene: TRBV27
abundance: -
d_gene: TRBD1
CDR3aa: CASSLPRGRGTGELFF
CDR3nt: TGTGCCAGCAGTTTACCCAGGGGGCGCGGCACCGGGGAGCTGTTTTTT

j_gene: TRBJ1-1
v_gene: TRBV5-4
abundance: -
d_gene: TRBD1
CDR3aa: CASTYNRGEAFF
CDR3nt: TGTGCCAGCACATACAACAGGGGAGAAGCTTTCTTT

j_gene: TRBJ1-6
v_gene: TRBV25-1
abundance: -
d_gene: -
CDR3aa: CASSDPDSPLHF
CDR3nt: TGTGCCAGCAGTGATCCCGATTCACCCCTCCACTTT

j_gene: TRBJ2-1
v_gene: TRBV7-2
abundance: -
d_gene: -
CDR3aa: CASSPGPNNEQFF
CDR3nt: TGTGCCAGCAGCCCGGGTCCCAACAATGAGCAGTTCTTC

j_gene: TRBJ1-2
v_gene: TRBV15
abundance: -
d_gene: TRBD1
CDR3aa: CATSRDRTGGYTF
CDR3nt: TGTGCCACCAGCAGAGATCGGACAGGAGGCTACACCTTC

j_gene: TRBJ1-5
v_gene: TRBV18
abundance: -
d_gene: -
CDR3aa: CASSTQGINQPQHF
CDR3nt: TGTGCCAGCTCAACGCAGGGGATCAATCAGCCCCAGCATTTT

j_gene: TRBJ1-5
v_gene: TRBV27
abundance: -
d_gene: -
CDR3aa: CASRGQPQHF
CDR3nt: TGTGCCAGCAGGGGTCAGCCCCAGCATTTT

j_gene: TRBJ2-3
v_gene: TRBV7-8
abundance: -
d_gene: TRBD1
CDR3aa: CASSTRPGQGTDTQYF
CDR3nt: TGTGCCAGCAGCACCCGACCGGGACAGGGCACAGATACGCAGTATTTT